The 31 T cell receptor beta chains below were found in one sample sequenced in a study of OX40 agonist ivuxolimab in advanced cancers. The table came from immunoSEQ multiplex PCR; TCRdb's copy has only in-frame clones and leaves some out. In the table there are some 86,000 clones, around 94% of which are singletons. The sample consisted of CD4+ or CD8+ T cells sorted from blood, taken in a trial of the OX40 agonist ivuxolimab. The receptors stem from an adult with an advanced solid tumor such as melanoma, head and neck, liver or kidney cancer.

V usage is TRBV5-1 and J usage is TRBJ2-1; TRBD2 agrees at 11 bases. From germline, CDR1 is SGHRS and CDR2 YFSETQ. V dropped 4 bases and J dropped 1; count of bases not matched to a gene: 4. CDR3 length: 16 amino acids. As DNA, the CDR3 is TGCGCCAGCAGCCCCGGACTAGCGGGTTCCTACAATGAGCAGTTCTTC. It specifies CASSPGLAGSYNEQFF.

The chain combines TRBV7-3 with TRBJ2-3; D may correspond to TRBD1 or TRBD2 (5 bases each). Germline V gene lookup returns CDR1 SGHTA and CDR2 FQGTGA. V was clipped by 5 bases and J by 4 bases, with 13 bases between them. The CDR3 has 14 residues. The CDR3 DNA sequence: TGTGCCAGCAGCGACCGGGACCTCCCAGATACGCAGTATTTT. This translates into CASSDRDLPDTQYF.

The chain has TRBV9 and TRBJ2-7; TRBD2 matches at 13 bases. CDR1 and CDR2 (germline): SGDLS, YYNGEE. The CDR3 has 15 residues. J gave up 5 bases and V 3 bases, and 5 bases lay outside the gene matches. The CDR3 coding sequence is TGTGCCAGCAGCGGGACTAGCGGGAGTACCCACGAGCAGTACTTC. Its protein is CASSGTSGSTHEQYF.

In this sample, this clone turned up a few times. The CDR3 DNA reads TGTGCCAGCAGTACCCGGACAAGAGAGCAGTACTTC. Translation: CASSTRTREQYF. J is TRBJ2-7 and V is TRBV28; D possibly corresponds to TRBD1 (5 bases). Germline V gene sequence: CDR1 MDHEN, CDR2 SYDVKM. The CDR3 spans 12 residues. V shed 5 bases and J shed 7 bases, with 12 bases lying between them.

The genes are TRBV4-3 and TRBJ2-7; D may be TRBD1 or TRBD2 (5 bases each). V lost 3 bases, J lost 4 bases, and 16 bases lay in between. Looked up from germline, CDR1 is LGHNA and CDR2 is YSLEER. The CDR3 is 15 amino acids. CDR3 nucleotides: TGCGCCAGCAGCCAGGATGGGACGCCGATTTACGAGCAGTACTTC. Its translation: CASSQDGTPIYEQYF.

The V gene is TRBV19, the J gene TRBJ2-3, with 8 bases matching TRBD2. V was clipped by 9 bases and J by 5 bases; unmatched bases: 13. Germline V gene lookup returns CDR1 LNHDA and CDR2 SQIVND (reference sequence). This CDR3 has 15 residues. The CDR3 DNA follows: TGTGCCAGAAGCGGGGCGGGGGGTCCCAAAGATACGCAGTATTTT. It encodes CARSGAGGPKDTQYF.

This rearrangement joins TRBV27 to TRBJ2-7, with TRBD2 matching over 12 bases. The CDR3 extends over 14 amino acids. The V gene end was trimmed by 3 bases and the J gene end by 3 bases; junction bases not matched to a gene: 0. Germline loops: CDR1 MNHEY, CDR2 SMNVEV (reference sequence). CDR3 amino acids: CASSLGLAGYEQYF. In DNA, the CDR3 is TGTGCCAGCAGTTTGGGACTAGCGGGCTACGAGCAGTACTTC.

The chain employs TRBV28 and TRBJ1-1, with TRBD1 matching over 7 bases. CDR3 length: 13 amino acids. V lost 4 bases to trimming and J lost 1 base; unmatched junction nucleotides: 0. Germline CDR1 is MDHEN and CDR2 is SYDVKM. The CDR3 region has the DNA TGTGCCAGCAGTTACAGGGGGAACACTGAAGCTTTCTTT. Protein: CASSYRGNTEAFF.

The rearrangement uses TRBV29-1 and TRBJ2-7; 9 bases align to TRBD1. The CDR3 covers 13 residues. V was clipped by 5 bases and J by 4 bases; unmatched bases: 6. Germline CDR1 SQVTM, CDR2 ANQGSEA. For the CDR3, the DNA is TGCAGCGTTCTGACAGGGGGTGGATACGAGCAGTACTTC. Protein: CSVLTGGGYEQYF.

The rearrangement links TRBV7-9 to TRBJ2-7; perhaps TRBD1 as D (5 bases). Trimming took 5 bases from V and 4 from J, leaving 15 bases between them. CDR1 is SEHNR and CDR2 is FQNEAQ in the germline V gene (reference sequence). This CDR3 is 14 amino acids long. As DNA, the CDR3 is TGTGCCAGCAGCCTGAAGGCAGGGCTGTACGAGCAGTACTTC. This sequence encodes CASSLKAGLYEQYF.

The V call is TRBV12-5, the J call TRBJ1-1; D is unresolved. Germline CDR1 reads LGHNT; CDR2 reads FRNRAP. This CDR3 spans 12 amino acids. V lost 1 base and J lost 5, with 5 bases in between. CDR3 loop: CASGLERTEAFF. CDR3 bases: TGTGCTAGTGGTTTGGAGAGAACTGAAGCTTTCTTT.

This chain links TRBV5-1 with TRBJ2-7; D might be TRBD2 (6 bases). The CDR3 consists of 15 residues. Trimming cost V 0 bases and J 0 bases, with 10 bases left between them. Germline V gene sequence: CDR1 SGHRS, CDR2 YFSETQ. CDR3 nucleotide sequence: TGCGCCAGCAGCTTGGAGGTAGCGGTCTCCTACGAGCAGTACTTC. It translates to CASSLEVAVSYEQYF.

The chain couples TRBV5-6 to TRBJ1-3; no clear D. The CDR3 is 14 residues long. V was cut by 7 bases and J by 0 bases, with 11 bases left in between. Per germline, CDR1 SGHDT and CDR2 YYEEEE. CDR3 nucleotides: TGTGCCAGCGGGTGGTGGAGCTCTGGAAACACCATATATTTT. It translates to CASGWWSSGNTIYF.

The chain joins TRBV29-1 to TRBJ1-2; TRBD1 is a possible D gene (6 bases). V was clipped by 1 base and J by 6 bases, with 15 bases between them. Germline lookup yields CDR1 SQVTM and CDR2 ANQGSEA. This CDR3 comprises 14 residues. The CDR3 loop reads CSVEVSGGGNGYTF. In DNA form, the CDR3 reads TGCAGCGTTGAAGTCTCGGGGGGCGGTAATGGCTACACCTTC.

The chain is built from TRBV28 and TRBJ1-1; 7 nucleotides align to TRBD1. Germline CDR1 is MDHEN and CDR2 is SYDVKM. Trimming removed 3 bases from V and 0 bases from J; junction bases left unmatched: 10. This CDR3 is 17 amino acids long. CDR3 coding DNA: TGTGCCAGCAGTTTGACGACAGGGCGATCGGTGAACACTGAAGCTTTCTTT. It codes for CASSLTTGRSVNTEAFF. The variable domain in full, with the rest retrieved from reference TRBV28 and TRBJ1-1, is DVKVTQSSRYLVKRTGEKVFLECVQDMDHENMFWYRQDPGLGLRLIYFSYDVKMKEKGDIPEGYSVSREKKERFSLILESASTNQTSMYLCASSLTTGRSVNTEAFFGQGTRLTVV.

J is TRBJ2-7 and V is TRBV11-2, with TRBD2 identical over 12 bases. The CDR3 is 15 residues long. Per germline, CDR1 SGHAT and CDR2 FQNNGV. V was pared by 5 bases and J by 2 bases, with 4 bases of the junction left unmatched. CDR3 nucleotides: TGTGCCAGCAGCATAGGACTAGCGGGAACCTACGAGCAGTACTTC. Translating gives CASSIGLAGTYEQYF.

The V gene is TRBV7-3, the J gene TRBJ2-1; the match to TRBD1 covers 7 bases. From germline, CDR1 is SGHTA and CDR2 FQGTGA. Trimming cost V 5 bases and J 1 base; bases outside gene matches: 5. The CDR3 sequence is 15 residues long. The CDR3, as DNA: TGTGCCAGCAGCCTGGGACAGCTTTCCTACAATGAGCAGTTCTTC. This encodes CASSLGQLSYNEQFF.

The chain carries TRBV20-1 and TRBJ1-1; tentative D call: TRBD1 (5 bases). The CDR3 totals 10 residues. Germline V lookup: CDR1 DFQATT, CDR2 SNEGSKA (reference sequence). The V end was cut by 6 bases, the J end by 7 bases, with 9 bases between. The CDR3 DNA sequence: TGCAGTGCATCAGACAGTGAAGCTTTCTTT. Its protein is CSASDSEAFF.

The V call is TRBV10-3, the J call TRBJ1-1; no clear D gene. The CDR3 extends over 12 amino acids. The ends were cut back, 7 bases at V and 1 base at J, with 7 bases in the middle. Germline values: CDR1 ENHRY, CDR2 SYGVKD. The CDR3 sequence is CAITRGNTEAFF. The CDR3 DNA reads TGTGCCATCACCCGGGGGAACACTGAAGCTTTCTTT.

As DNA, the CDR3 is TGCAGCGTTGATTTTGTCGGGACAGCTTCCTCGCACACAGATACGCAGTATTTT. It encodes CSVDFVGTASSHTDTQYF. J is TRBJ2-3 and V is TRBV29-1; TRBD1 agrees at 7 bases. CDR3 length: 18 residues. Per the germline V gene, CDR1 is SQVTM and CDR2 is ANQGSEA. Trimming at V came to 3 bases and at J to 2 bases, leaving 17 bases not matched to a gene.

The rearrangement joins TRBV5-4 to TRBJ2-7; TRBD2 is a possible D gene (6 bases). The CDR3 consists of 15 residues. Trimming removed 0 bases at V and 4 bases at J, with 14 bases between. Germline V gene data show CDR1 as SGHNT and CDR2 as YYREEE (reference sequence). DNA for the CDR3: TGTGCCAGCAGCTTGGATCGGGGCGCGGGATACGAGCAGTACTTC. It encodes CASSLDRGAGYEQYF.

This chain joins TRBV4-1 and TRBJ2-7; 8 bases are shared with TRBD1. This CDR3 comprises 14 residues. Looked up from germline, CDR1 is MGHRA and CDR2 is YSYEKL. V lost 0 bases and J lost 11; bases outside the gene matches: 9. The CDR3 here is CASSQDLTTGAKYF. The CDR3 bases are TGCGCCAGCAGCCAAGATCTTACGACAGGGGCGAAGTACTTC.

The chain joins TRBV11-2 to TRBJ2-7; 7 bases are a match to TRBD2. Germline-derived CDR1 and CDR2 are SGHAT and FQNNGV. This CDR3 has 16 amino acids. Unmatched junction bases numbered 10, after V lost 5 bases and J lost 0 bases. CDR3 DNA: TGTGCCAGCAGCCCCGCTCTAGCGGAACTCTCCTACGAGCAGTACTTC. Translated, it gives CASSPALAELSYEQYF.

The genes are TRBV9 and TRBJ1-4; 9 bases map to TRBD1. V shed 0 bases and J 5 bases; nucleotides not matched to a gene: 2. The CDR3 length is 15 residues. CDR1 and CDR2 from the germline V gene are SGDLS and YYNGEE. CDR3 residues: CASSVGGQGNEKLFF. CDR3 nucleotide sequence: TGTGCCAGCAGCGTAGGGGGACAGGGAAATGAAAAACTGTTTTTT.

The gene calls are TRBV7-2 and TRBJ1-3; D is possibly TRBD1 (6 bases). V gave up 5 bases and J gave up 4 bases, with 15 bases separating them. Germline CDR1 and CDR2: SGHTA and FQGNSA. The CDR3 length is 15 residues. CDR3 DNA sequence: TGTGCCAGCAGCACCCGACAGGAACTCGGAAACACCATATATTTT. Its translation is CASSTRQELGNTIYF.

This chain joins TRBV27 and TRBJ1-1, with unresolved D. Per the germline V gene, CDR1 is MNHEY and CDR2 is SMNVEV (reference sequence). The CDR3 is made up of 12 amino acids. V lost 3 bases and J lost 5, with 7 bases in between. CDR3 sequence: CASSLRGTEAFF. The CDR3 DNA follows: TGTGCCAGCAGTTTGAGAGGTACTGAAGCTTTCTTT.

This clone is a singleton in its sample. The rearrangement links TRBV6-5 to TRBJ1-1; D is perhaps TRBD1 (6 bases). Germline V gene sequence: CDR1 MNHEY, CDR2 SVGAGI. Trimming took off 6 bases at V and 5 bases at J, with 16 bases between the two ends. This CDR3 is built from 14 residues. CDR3 sequence reads: CASSRLTGTTEAFF. The CDR3 DNA reads as TGTGCCAGCAGCCGACTTACAGGGACGACTGAAGCTTTCTTT.

This chain links TRBV28 with TRBJ2-3, with D hard to call. V was pared by 5 bases and J by 2 bases, with 5 bases between. The CDR3 sequence is 12 residues long. Germline values: CDR1 MDHEN, CDR2 SYDVKM. For the CDR3, the DNA is TGTGCCAGCAGTCTCTACACAGATACGCAGTATTTT. Its translation is CASSLYTDTQYF.

V and J are TRBV2 and TRBJ2-4, with D tentatively TRBD1 (5 bases). V was pared by 0 bases and J by 0 bases, with 12 bases between. CDR1 and CDR2 from the germline V gene are SNHLY and FYNNEI. This CDR3 contains 17 residues. The CDR3 loop reads CASSEAGVEIAKNIQYF. The CDR3 nucleotides are TGTGCCAGCAGTGAAGCAGGGGTGGAAATAGCCAAAAACATTCAGTACTTC.

The chain combines TRBV11-3 with TRBJ1-3; no reliable D call. This CDR3 is built from 17 residues. Trimming shortened V by 0 bases and J by 0 bases, and 12 bases separated the two germline ends. The germline V gene has CDR1 SGHNT and CDR2 YENEEA. CDR3 in amino acids: CASSLDLPTDSGNTIYF. The CDR3 DNA sequence: TGTGCCAGCAGCTTAGACTTACCGACGGACTCTGGAAACACCATATATTTT.

This sequence joins TRBV5-6 and TRBJ2-7; 10 positions match TRBD1. This CDR3 spans 14 amino acids. The germline CDR1 and CDR2 sequences are SGHDT and YYEEEE. V trimming: 4 bases; J trimming: 5 bases; junction bases outside the gene matches: 6. Here the CDR3 DNA reads TGTGCCAGCAGCGCCGGGACAGGGGACGACGAGCAGTACTTC. Translation gives CASSAGTGDDEQYF.